This TCR beta chain was obtained from a study of blood T cell repertoires in COVID-19. Study overall: The analysed material was cDNA or gDNA that came from T cells, B-cell-depleted T cells, or PBMCs.

This CDR3 is built from 14 residues. V was cut by 5 bases and J by 1 base, with 11 bases left in between. Germline V lookup: CDR1 SGHTA, CDR2 FQGNSA. Per the original methods: The assay estimated nucleated cells by amplifying reference gene primers. TCRdb's copy holds only in-frame clones and misses some; the assay was immunoSEQ multiplex PCR. V, J and clone size derive from that table, while D and trimming were established from the DNA sequence. The sample lists approximately 150,000 clones, roughly 90% seen once, with about 18% in the top ten. The clonotype originates from a man aged 55 to 70 with active or convalescent COVID-19. The genes are TRBV7-2 and TRBJ1-1; D not certain. Material: peripheral blood. The CDR3 loop reads CASSPRVTNTEAFF. DNA of the CDR3: TGTGCCAGCAGCCCCCGAGTCACGAACACTGAAGCTTTCTTT.